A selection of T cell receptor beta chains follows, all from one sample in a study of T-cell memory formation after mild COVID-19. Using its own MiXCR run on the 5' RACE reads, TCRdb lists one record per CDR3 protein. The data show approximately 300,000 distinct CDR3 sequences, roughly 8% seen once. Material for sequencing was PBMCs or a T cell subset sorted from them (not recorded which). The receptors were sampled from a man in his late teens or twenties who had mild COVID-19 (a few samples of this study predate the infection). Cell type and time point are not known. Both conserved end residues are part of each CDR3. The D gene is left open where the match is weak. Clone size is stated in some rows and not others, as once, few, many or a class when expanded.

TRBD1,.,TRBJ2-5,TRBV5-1,CASSARGDRPEETQYF,TGCGCCAGCAGCGCCCGAGGGGACAGGCCCGAAGAGACCCAGTACTTC
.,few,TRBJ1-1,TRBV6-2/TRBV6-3,CASSYRRLNTEAFF,TGTGCCAGCAGTTACAGGCGGTTGAACACTGAAGCTTTCTTT
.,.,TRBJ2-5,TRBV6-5,CASTYSQGRQETQYF,TGTGCCAGCACCTACTCACAGGGTAGGCAAGAGACCCAGTACTTC
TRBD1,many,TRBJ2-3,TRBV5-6,CASSFATGYQYF,TGTGCCAGCAGCTTTGCGACAGGGTACCAGTATTTT
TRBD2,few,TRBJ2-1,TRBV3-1,CASRQLLSGDNEQFF,TGTGCCAGCAGACAATTACTTAGCGGGGACAATGAGCAGTTCTTC
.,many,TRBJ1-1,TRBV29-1,CSVGSMNTEAFF,TGCAGCGTTGGGAGCATGAACACTGAAGCTTTCTTT
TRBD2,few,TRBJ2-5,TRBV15,CATSRDYGEGETQYF,TGTGCCACCAGCAGAGATTACGGGGAGGGGGAGACCCAGTACTTC
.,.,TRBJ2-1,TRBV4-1,CASSRERGNEQFF,TGCGCCAGCAGCCGGGAGAGAGGCAATGAGCAGTTCTTC
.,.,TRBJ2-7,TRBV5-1,CASSEGTAYEQYF,TGCGCCAGCAGCGAGGGGACGGCCTACGAGCAGTACTTC
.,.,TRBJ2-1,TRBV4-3,CASSQVGFRDNEQFF,TGCGCCAGCAGCCAAGTAGGGTTTAGGGACAATGAGCAGTTCTTC
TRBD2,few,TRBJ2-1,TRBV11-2,CASSYRGLAGGNEQFF,TGTGCCAGCAGCTATCGGGGACTAGCGGGGGGCAATGAGCAGTTCTTC
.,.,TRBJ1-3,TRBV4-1,CASSQDQSWSGTIYF,TGCGCCAGCAGCCAAGATCAAAGCTGGAGTGGCACCATATATTTT
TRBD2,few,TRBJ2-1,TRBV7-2,CASNLAGSNEQFF,TGTGCCAGCAACCTAGCGGGGTCCAATGAGCAGTTCTTC
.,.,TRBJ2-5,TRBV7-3,CASRLGQDNTQETQYF,TGTGCCAGCAGACTAGGACAAGACAACACCCAAGAGACCCAGTACTTC
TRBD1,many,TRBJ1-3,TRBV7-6,CASSQGQGGSNSGNTIYF,TGTGCCAGCAGCCAGGGACAGGGGGGCTCAAACTCTGGAAACACCATATATTTT
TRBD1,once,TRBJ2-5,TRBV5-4,CASSPTGTGSEETQYF,TGTGCCAGCAGCCCGACCGGGACAGGGTCCGAGGAGACCCAGTACTTC
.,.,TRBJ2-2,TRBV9,CASSAQGANTGELFF,TGTGCCAGCAGTGCACAGGGCGCGAACACCGGGGAGCTGTTTTTT
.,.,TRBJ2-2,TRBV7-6,CASSPGQGGTGELFF,TGTGCCAGCAGCCCCGGACAGGGAGGGACCGGGGAGCTGTTTTTT
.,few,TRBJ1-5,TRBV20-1,CSAQMEGRQPQHF,TGCAGTGCGCAAATGGAGGGGCGGCAGCCCCAGCATTTT
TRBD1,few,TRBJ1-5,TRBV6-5,CASSSAGGNRQPQHF,TGTGCCAGCAGTTCCGCAGGGGGAAACCGACAGCCCCAGCATTTT
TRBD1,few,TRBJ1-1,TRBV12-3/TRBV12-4,CASSGDRYTEAFF,TGTGCCAGCAGTGGGGACAGATACACTGAAGCTTTCTTT
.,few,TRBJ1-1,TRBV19,CASSIGHNTEAFF,TGTGCCAGTAGTATAGGACACAACACTGAAGCTTTCTTT
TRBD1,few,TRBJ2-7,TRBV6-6,CASSYLLDRGRNEQYF,TGTGCCAGCAGTTACTTATTGGACAGGGGGCGAAACGAGCAGTACTTC
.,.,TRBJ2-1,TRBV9,CASSGLELWNNEQFF,TGTGCCAGCAGCGGGCTTGAGCTCTGGAACAATGAGCAGTTCTTC
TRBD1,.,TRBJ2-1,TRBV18,CASSPSGQGINEQFF,TGTGCCAGCTCACCTTCGGGACAGGGGATCAATGAGCAGTTCTTC
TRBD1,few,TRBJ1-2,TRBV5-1,CASSLQGASDYGYTF,TGCGCCAGCAGCTTGCAGGGGGCTTCGGACTATGGCTACACCTTC
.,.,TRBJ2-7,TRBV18,CASSPQDLYEQYF,TGTGCCAGCTCACCCCAGGACCTCTACGAGCAGTACTTC
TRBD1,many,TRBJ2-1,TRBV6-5,CASSYSTGNEQFF,TGTGCCAGCAGTTACTCGACAGGGAATGAGCAGTTCTTC
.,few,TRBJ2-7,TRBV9,CASSVGGEQYF,TGTGCCAGCAGCGTGGGCGGGGAGCAGTACTTC
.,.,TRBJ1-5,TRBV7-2,CASSVGMNQPQHF,TGTGCCAGCAGCGTAGGGATGAATCAGCCCCAGCATTTT
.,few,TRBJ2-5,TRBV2,CASDGDQETQYF,TGTGCCAGCGATGGGGACCAAGAGACCCAGTACTTC
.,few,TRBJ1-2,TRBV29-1,CSGFTGRGYTF,TGCAGCGGGTTTACAGGTCGTGGCTACACCTTC
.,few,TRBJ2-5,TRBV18,CASSPLTGEETQYF,TGTGCCAGCTCACCACTGACAGGAGAAGAGACCCAGTACTTC
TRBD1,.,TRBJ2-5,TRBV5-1,CASKGDRMGETQYF,TGCGCCAGCAAGGGGGACAGGATGGGGGAGACCCAGTACTTC
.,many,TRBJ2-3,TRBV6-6,CASSYPREGSSTDTQYF,TGTGCCAGCAGTTACCCCAGAGAAGGGTCTAGCACAGATACGCAGTATTTT
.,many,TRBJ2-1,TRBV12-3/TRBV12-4,CASSLEGSSSYNEQFF,TGTGCCAGCAGTTTAGAAGGGAGCAGCTCCTACAATGAGCAGTTCTTC
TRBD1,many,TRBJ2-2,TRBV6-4,CASSETPGQGSGELFF,TGTGCCAGCAGCGAAACCCCCGGACAGGGATCCGGGGAGCTGTTTTTT
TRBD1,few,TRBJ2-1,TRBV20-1,CRAGRGTEYNEQFF,TGCAGGGCGGGCAGGGGGACAGAATACAATGAGCAGTTCTTC
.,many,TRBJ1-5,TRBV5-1,CASSLGDTMAGEPQHF,TGCGCCAGCAGCTTGGGGGACACTATGGCCGGGGAGCCCCAGCATTTT
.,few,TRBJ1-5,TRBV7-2,CASSLGTTQPQHF,TGTGCCAGCAGCTTAGGGACGACTCAGCCCCAGCATTTT
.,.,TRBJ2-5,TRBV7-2,CASTYGTRETQYF,TGTGCCAGCACCTACGGGACTCGAGAGACCCAGTACTTC
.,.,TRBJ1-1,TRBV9,CASSVGTFGNTEDFF,TGTGCCAGCAGCGTAGGGACATTCGGGAACACTGAAGATTTCTTT
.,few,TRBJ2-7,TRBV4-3,CASSQDPRQSYEQYF,TGCGCCAGCAGCCAAGATCCCCGTCAGTCCTACGAGCAGTACTTC
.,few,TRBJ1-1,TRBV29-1,CSGHRRTEAFF,TGCAGCGGGCACCGGCGGACTGAAGCTTTCTTT
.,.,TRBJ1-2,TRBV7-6,CASSAGYGYTF,TGTGCCAGCTCGGCTGGGTATGGCTACACCTTC
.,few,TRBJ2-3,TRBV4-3,CASSQEAFTDTQYF,TGCGCCAGCAGCCAAGAAGCCTTTACAGATACGCAGTATTTT
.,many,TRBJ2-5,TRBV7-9,CAGGLQETQYF,TGTGCAGGGGGGCTGCAAGAGACCCAGTACTTC